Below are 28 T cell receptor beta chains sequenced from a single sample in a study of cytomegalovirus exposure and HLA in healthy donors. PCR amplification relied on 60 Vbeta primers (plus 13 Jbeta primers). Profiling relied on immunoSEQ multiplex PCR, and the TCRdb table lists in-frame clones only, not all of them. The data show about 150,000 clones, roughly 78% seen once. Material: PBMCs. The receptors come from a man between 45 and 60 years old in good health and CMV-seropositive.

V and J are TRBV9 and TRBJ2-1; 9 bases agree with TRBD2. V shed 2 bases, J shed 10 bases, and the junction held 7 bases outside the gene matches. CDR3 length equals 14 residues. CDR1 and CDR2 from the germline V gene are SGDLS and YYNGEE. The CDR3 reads CASSVAGGPREQFF. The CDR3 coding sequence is TGTGCCAGCAGCGTCGCGGGAGGGCCGCGGGAGCAGTTCTTC.

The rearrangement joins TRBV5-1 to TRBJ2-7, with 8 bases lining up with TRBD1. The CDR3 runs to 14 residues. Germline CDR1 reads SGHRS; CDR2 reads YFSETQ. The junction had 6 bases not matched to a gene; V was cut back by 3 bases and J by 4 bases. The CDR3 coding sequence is TGCGCCAGCAGCTCCCGGGACAGGAGATACGAGCAGTACTTC. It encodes CASSSRDRRYEQYF. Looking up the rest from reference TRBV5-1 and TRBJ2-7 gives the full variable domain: KAGVTQTPRYLIKTRGQQVTLSCSPISGHRSVSWYQQTPGQGLQFLFEYFSETQRNKGNFPGRFSGRQFSNSRSEMNVSTLELGDSALYLCASSSRDRRYEQYFGPGTRLTVT.

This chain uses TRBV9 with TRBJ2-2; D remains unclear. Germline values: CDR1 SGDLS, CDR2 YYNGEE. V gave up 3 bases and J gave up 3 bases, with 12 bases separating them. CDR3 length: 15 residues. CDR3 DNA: TGTGCCAGCAGCGCTTTGACAACGGACACCGGGGAGCTGTTTTTT. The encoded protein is CASSALTTDTGELFF.

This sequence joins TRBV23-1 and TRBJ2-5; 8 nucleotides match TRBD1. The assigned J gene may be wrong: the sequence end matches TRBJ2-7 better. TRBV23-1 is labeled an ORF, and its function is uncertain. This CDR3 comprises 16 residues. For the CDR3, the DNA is TGCGCCAGCAGTCAATCGCCGGGACAGGCAACCTACGAGCAGTACTTC. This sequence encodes CASSQSPGQATYEQYF.

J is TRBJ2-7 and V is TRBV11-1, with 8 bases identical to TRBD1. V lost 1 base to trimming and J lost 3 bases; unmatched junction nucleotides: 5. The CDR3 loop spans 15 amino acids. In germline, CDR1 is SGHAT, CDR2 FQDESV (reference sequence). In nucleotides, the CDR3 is TGTGCCAGCAGCTTAGGGAAGGACAGGGACTACGAGCAGTACTTC. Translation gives CASSLGKDRDYEQYF.

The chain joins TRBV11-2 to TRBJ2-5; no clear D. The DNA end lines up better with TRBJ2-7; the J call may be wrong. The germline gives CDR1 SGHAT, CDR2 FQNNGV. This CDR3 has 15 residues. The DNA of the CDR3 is TGTGCCAGCAGCTTAGGCACAAGGAGCTCCTACGAGCAGTACTTC. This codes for CASSLGTRSSYEQYF.

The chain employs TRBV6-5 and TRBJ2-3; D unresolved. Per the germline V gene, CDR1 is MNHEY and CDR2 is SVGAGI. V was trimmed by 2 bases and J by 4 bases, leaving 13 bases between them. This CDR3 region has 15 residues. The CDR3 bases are TGTGCCAGCAGTTACGTCGGTCTAGTTGCAGATACGCAGTATTTT. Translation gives CASSYVGLVADTQYF.

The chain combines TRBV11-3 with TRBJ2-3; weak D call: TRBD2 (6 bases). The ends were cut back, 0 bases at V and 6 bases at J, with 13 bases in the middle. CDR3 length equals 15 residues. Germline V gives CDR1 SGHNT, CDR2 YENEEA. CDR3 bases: TGTGCCAGCAGCTTAGAAGGCGGGAAAGGGGATACGCAGTATTTT. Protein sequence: CASSLEGGKGDTQYF.

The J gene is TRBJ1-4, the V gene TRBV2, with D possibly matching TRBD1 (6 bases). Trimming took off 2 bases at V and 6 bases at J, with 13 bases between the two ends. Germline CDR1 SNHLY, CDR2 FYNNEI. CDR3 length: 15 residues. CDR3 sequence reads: CASSERRDTDEKLFF. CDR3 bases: TGTGCCAGCAGTGAACGCAGGGACACAGATGAAAAACTGTTTTTT.

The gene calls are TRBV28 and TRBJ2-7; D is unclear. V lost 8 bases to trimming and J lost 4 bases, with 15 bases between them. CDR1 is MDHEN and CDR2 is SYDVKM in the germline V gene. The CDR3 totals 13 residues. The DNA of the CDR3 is TGTGCCAGCCTTGAGGCTAGGTCTTACGAGCAGTACTTC. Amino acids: CASLEARSYEQYF. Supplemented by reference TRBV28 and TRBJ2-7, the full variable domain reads DVKVTQSSRYLVKRTGEKVFLECVQDMDHENMFWYRQDPGLGLRLIYFSYDVKMKEKGDIPEGYSVSREKKERFSLILESASTNQTSMYLCASLEARSYEQYFGPGTRLTVT.

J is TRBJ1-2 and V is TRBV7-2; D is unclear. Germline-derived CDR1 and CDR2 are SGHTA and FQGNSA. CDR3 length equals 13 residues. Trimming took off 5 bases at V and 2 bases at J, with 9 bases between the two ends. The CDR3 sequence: CASSRRENYGYTF. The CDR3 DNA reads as TGTGCCAGCAGCCGGAGGGAGAACTATGGCTACACCTTC.

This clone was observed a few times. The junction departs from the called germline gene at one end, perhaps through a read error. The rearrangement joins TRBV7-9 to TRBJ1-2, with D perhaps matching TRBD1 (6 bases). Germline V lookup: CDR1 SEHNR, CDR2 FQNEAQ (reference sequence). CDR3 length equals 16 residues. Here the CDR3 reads CSSSLGSYGGQSGYTF. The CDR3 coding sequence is TGTTCCAGCAGCTTAGGATCCTACGGGGGGCAGTCTGGCTACACCTTC.

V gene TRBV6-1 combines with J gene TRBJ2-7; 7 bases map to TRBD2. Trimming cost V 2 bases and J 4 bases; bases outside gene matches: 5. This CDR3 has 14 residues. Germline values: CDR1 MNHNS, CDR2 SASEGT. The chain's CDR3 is CASSESWGGYEQYF. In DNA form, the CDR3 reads TGTGCCAGCAGTGAATCCTGGGGGGGATACGAGCAGTACTTC.

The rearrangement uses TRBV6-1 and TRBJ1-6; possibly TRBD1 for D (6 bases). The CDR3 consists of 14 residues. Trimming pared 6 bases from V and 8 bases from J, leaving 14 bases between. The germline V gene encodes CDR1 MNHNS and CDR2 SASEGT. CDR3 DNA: TGTGCCAGCAGGAGGGGGACAATAGATTCACCCCTCCACTTT. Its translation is CASRRGTIDSPLHF.

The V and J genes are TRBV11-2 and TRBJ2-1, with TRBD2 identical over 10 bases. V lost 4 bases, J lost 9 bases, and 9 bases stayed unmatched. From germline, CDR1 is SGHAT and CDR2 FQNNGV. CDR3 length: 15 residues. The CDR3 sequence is CASSYGLAVGGEQFF. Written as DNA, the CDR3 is TGTGCCAGCAGCTACGGACTAGCGGTTGGGGGTGAGCAGTTCTTC.

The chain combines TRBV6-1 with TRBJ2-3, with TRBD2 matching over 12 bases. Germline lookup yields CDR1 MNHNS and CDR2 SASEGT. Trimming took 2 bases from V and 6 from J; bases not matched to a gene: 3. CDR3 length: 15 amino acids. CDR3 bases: TGTGCCAGCAGTGAACTAGCGGGAGGGCTGGATACGCAGTATTTT. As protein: CASSELAGGLDTQYF.

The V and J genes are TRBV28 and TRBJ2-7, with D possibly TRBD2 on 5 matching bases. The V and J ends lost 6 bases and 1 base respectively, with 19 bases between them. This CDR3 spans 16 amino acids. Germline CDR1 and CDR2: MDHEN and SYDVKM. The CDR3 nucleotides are TGTGCCAGCAGCCGTCGGCGGGCCACCCCTTCCTACGAGCAGTACTTC. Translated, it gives CASSRRRATPSYEQYF.

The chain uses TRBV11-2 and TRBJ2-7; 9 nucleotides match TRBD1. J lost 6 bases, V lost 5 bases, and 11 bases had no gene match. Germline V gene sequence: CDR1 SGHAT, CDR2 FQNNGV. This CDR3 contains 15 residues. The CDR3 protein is CASSTYPGQGGEQYF. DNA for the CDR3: TGTGCCAGCAGCACGTATCCGGGACAGGGAGGCGAGCAGTACTTC.

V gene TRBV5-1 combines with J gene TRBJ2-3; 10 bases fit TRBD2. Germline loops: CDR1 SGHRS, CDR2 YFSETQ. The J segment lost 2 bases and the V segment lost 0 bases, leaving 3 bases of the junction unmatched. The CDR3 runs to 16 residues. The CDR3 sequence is CASSLVSGRYTDTQYF. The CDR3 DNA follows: TGCGCCAGCAGCTTGGTTAGCGGGAGGTACACAGATACGCAGTATTTT.

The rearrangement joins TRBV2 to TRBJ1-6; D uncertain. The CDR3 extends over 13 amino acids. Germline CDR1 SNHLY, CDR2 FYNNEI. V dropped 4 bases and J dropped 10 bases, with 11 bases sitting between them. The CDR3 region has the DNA TGTGCCAGCAGTGCCGGGAATCGGTCACCCCTCCACTTT. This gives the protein CASSAGNRSPLHF.

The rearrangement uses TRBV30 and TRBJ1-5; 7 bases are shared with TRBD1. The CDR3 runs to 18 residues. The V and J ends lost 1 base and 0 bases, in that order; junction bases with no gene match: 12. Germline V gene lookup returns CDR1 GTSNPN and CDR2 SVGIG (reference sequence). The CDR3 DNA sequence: TGTGCCTGGAGTGGGGCAAAGACAGGGCACCGTAGCAATCAGCCCCAGCATTTT. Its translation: CAWSGAKTGHRSNQPQHF.

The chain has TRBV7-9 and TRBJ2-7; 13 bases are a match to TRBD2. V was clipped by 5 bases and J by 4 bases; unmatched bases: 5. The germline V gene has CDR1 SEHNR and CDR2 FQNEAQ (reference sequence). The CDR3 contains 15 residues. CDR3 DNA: TGTGCCAGCAGCGACGGGACTAGCGGGACATACGAGCAGTACTTC. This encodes CASSDGTSGTYEQYF.

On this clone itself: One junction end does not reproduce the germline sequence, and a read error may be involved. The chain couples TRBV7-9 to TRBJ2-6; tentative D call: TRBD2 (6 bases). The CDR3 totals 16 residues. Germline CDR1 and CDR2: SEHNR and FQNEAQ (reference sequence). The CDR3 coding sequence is TGTTCCAGCAGCTTAGGGAGGATGGCTGGGGCCAACGTCCTGACTTTC. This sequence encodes CSSSLGRMAGANVLTF. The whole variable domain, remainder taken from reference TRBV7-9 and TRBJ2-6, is DTGVSQNPRHKITKRGQNVTFRCDPISEHNRLYWYRQTLGQGPEFLTYFQNEAQLEKSRLLSDRFSAERPKGSFSTLEIQRTEQGDSAMYLCSSSLGRMAGANVLTFGAGSRLTVL.

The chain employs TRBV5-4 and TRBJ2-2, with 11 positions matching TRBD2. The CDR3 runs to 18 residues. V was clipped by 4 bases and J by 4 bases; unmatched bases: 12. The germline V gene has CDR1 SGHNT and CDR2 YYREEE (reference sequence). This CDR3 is CASSPGGSGRAGTGELFF. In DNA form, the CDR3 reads TGTGCCAGCAGCCCGGGGGGTAGCGGGAGGGCCGGCACCGGGGAGCTGTTTTTT.

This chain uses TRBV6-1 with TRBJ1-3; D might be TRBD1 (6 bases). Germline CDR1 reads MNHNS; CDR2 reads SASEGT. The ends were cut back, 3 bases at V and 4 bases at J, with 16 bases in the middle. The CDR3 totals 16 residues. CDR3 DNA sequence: TGTGCCAGCAGTGATTCCTACAGGGCCTCAGGAAACACCATATATTTT. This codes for CASSDSYRASGNTIYF.

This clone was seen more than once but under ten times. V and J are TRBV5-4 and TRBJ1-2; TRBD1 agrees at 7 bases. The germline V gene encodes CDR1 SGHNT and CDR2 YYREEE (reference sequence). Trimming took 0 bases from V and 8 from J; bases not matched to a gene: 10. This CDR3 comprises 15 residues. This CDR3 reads CASSLATGTVSGYTF. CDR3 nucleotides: TGTGCCAGCAGCTTGGCCACGGGGACAGTATCCGGCTACACCTTC.

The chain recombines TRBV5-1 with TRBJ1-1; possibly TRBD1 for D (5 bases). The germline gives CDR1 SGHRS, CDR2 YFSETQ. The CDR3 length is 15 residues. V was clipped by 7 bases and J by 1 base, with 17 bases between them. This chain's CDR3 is CASADPRQGNTEAFF. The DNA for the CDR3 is TGCGCCAGCGCCGACCCAAGGCAGGGGAACACTGAAGCTTTCTTT.

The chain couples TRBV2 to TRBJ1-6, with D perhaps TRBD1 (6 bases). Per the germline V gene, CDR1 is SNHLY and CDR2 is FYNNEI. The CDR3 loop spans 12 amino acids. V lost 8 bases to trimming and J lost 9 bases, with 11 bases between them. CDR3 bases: TGTGCCAGCGGAGAGGGGGTTTCACCCCTCCACTTT. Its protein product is CASGEGVSPLHF.